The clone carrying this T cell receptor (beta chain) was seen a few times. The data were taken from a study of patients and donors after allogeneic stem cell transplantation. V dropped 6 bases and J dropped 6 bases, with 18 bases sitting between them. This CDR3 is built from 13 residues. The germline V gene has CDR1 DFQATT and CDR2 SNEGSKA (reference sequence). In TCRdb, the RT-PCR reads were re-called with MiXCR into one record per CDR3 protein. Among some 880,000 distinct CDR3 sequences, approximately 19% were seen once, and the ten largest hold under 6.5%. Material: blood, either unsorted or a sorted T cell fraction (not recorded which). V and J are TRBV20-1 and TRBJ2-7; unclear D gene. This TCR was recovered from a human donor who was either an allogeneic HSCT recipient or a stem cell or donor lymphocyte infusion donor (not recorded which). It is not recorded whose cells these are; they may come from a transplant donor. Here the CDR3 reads CSATLHTESEQYF. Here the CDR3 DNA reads TGCAGTGCCACACTCCACACGGAGAGCGAGCAGTACTTC.